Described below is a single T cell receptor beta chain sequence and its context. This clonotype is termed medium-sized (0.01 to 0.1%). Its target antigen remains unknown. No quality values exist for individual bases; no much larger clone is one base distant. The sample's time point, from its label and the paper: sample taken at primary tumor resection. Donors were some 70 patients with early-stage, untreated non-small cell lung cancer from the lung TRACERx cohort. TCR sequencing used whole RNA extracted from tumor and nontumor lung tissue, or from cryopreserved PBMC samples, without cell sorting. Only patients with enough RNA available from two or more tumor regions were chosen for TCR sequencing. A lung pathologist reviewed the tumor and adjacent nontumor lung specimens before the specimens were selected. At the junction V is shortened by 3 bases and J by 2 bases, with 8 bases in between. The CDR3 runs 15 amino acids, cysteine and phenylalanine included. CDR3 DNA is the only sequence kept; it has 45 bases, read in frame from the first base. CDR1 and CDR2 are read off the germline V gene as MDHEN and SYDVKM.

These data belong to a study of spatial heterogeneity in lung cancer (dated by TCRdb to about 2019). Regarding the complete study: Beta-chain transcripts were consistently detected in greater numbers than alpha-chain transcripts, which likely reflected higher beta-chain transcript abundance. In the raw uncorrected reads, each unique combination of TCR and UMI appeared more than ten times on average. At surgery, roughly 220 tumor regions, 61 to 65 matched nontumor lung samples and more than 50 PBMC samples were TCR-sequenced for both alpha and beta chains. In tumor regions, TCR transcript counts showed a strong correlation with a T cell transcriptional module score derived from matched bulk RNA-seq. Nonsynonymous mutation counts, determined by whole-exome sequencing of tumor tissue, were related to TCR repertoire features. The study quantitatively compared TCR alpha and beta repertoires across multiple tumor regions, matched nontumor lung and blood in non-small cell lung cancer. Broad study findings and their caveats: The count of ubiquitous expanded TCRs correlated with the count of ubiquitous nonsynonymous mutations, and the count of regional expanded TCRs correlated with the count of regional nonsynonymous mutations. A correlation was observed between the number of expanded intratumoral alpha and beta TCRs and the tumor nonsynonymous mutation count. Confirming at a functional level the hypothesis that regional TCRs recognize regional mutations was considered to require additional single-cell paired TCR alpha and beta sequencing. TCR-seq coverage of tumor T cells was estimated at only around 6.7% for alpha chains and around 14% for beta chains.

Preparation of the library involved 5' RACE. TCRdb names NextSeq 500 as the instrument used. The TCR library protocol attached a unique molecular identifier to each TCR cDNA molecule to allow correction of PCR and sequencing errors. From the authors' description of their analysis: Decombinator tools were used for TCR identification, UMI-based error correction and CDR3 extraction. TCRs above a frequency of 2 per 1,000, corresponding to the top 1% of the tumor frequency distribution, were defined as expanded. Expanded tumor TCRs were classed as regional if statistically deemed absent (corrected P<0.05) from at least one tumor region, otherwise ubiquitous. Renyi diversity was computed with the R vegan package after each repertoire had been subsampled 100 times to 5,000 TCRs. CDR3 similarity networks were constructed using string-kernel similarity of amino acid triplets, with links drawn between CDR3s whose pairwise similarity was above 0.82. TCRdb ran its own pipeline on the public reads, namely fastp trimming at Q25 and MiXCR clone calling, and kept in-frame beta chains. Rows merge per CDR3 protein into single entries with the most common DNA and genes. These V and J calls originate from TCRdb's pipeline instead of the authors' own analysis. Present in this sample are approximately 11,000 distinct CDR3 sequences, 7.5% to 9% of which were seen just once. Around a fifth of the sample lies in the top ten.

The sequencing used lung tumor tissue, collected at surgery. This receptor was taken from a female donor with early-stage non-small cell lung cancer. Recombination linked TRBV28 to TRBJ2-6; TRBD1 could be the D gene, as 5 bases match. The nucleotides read TGTGCCAGCAGTTTTCAGGGTGCTGGGGCCAACGTCCTGACTTTC. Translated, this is CASSFQGAGANVLTF.